The clone carrying this T cell receptor (beta chain) appeared a single time. Its antigen is not known. Naive CD8 cells, CD45RO-negative and positively selected for CCR7, excluded terminally differentiated effector memory CD45RA+ cells. Trimming removed 3 bases from V and 0 bases from J; junction bases left unmatched: 2. The germline CDR1 and CDR2 sequences are SGHAT and FQNNGV. This CDR3 spans 15 amino acids. Sequencing used immunoSEQ multiplex PCR; TCRdb keeps in-frame clones, though not all of them. This table has about 610,000 clones, approximately 96% appearing once. The record originates from a study of shared clonotypes between healthy human individuals. Findings and caveats of the study: When compared with the clonotypes that were shared by all four sorted-subset donors, the non-shared clonotypes turned out to have lower generation probabilities. Only blood was sampled; tissue repertoires likely differ. Roughly 5% of naive CD4 clonotypes were common to a handful of donors.

The chain links TRBV11-2 to TRBJ2-7; the match to TRBD2 covers 10 bases. The sequenced material came from naive CD8+ T cells sorted from blood. This TCR came from a woman between 25 and 40 years old in good health. In nucleotides, the CDR3 is TGTGCCAGCAGCTTGGGACTAGCGATCTCCTACGAGCAGTACTTC. Protein: CASSLGLAISYEQYF.